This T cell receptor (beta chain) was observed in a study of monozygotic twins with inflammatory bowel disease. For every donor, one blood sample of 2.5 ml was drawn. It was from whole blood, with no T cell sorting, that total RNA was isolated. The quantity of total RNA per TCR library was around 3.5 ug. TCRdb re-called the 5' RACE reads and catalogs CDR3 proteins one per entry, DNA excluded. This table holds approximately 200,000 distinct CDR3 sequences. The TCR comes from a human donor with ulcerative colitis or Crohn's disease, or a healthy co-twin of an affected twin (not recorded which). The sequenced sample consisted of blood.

The CDR3 sequence: CASRYTGGAYNEQFF. V gene TRBV7-2 combines with J gene TRBJ2-1. The CDR3 is 15 residues long. Per the germline V gene, CDR1 is SGHTA and CDR2 is FQGNSA.